Below, 23 T cell receptor beta chains from the same sample are listed, as sequenced in a study of blood T cell repertoires in COVID-19. Repertoires were generated with immunoSEQ multiplex PCR, while TCRdb's copy carries only in-frame clones and drops some. The sample yields some 270,000 clones, about 89% seen once. The specimen sequenced was peripheral blood. The receptors derive from a man aged 45-60 years with acute or convalescent COVID-19.

V is TRBV27 and J is TRBJ2-2; unclear D gene. CDR3 length: 16 amino acids. Trimming stripped 5 bases from V and 0 bases from J, with 13 bases between. The V gene's germline CDR1 is MNHEY and CDR2 SMNVEV (reference sequence). CDR3 region: CASSPIDITNTGELFF. CDR3 nucleotides: TGTGCCAGCAGTCCAATCGACATCACGAACACCGGGGAGCTGTTTTTT.

The V call is TRBV30, the J call TRBJ1-1; 9 bases fit TRBD1. CDR3 length: 15 residues. The germline CDR1 and CDR2 sequences are GTSNPN and SVGIG (reference sequence). V lost 2 bases to trimming and J lost 2 bases; unmatched junction nucleotides: 6. CDR3 DNA: TGTGCCTGGAGTCCACTGGGACAGGGAAACACTGAAGCTTTCTTT. It encodes CAWSPLGQGNTEAFF.

The V gene is TRBV6-5, the J gene TRBJ2-7, with D possibly being TRBD1 (6 bases). The germline V gene has CDR1 MNHEY and CDR2 SVGAGI. The CDR3 contains 15 residues. V was shortened by 6 bases and J by 2 bases, with 17 bases between the two germline ends. In DNA form, the CDR3 reads TGTGCCAGCAGACAAGAAACAGGGCCCACCTACGAGCAGTACTTC. Translated, it gives CASRQETGPTYEQYF.

A few counts support this clone. V and J are TRBV2 and TRBJ1-1; 8 bases agree with TRBD1. Trimming removed 6 bases from V and 3 bases from J; junction bases left unmatched: 12. The CDR3 covers 16 residues. The germline CDR1 and CDR2 sequences are SNHLY and FYNNEI. In DNA form, the CDR3 reads TGTGCCAGCAGCTGGACAGGGTTTCTTGAGGACACTGAAGCTTTCTTT. This gives the protein CASSWTGFLEDTEAFF.

The V call is TRBV7-9, the J call TRBJ2-3, with no clear D. There are 12 residues in the CDR3. The V end was cut by 3 bases, the J end by 3 bases, with 4 bases between. Per the germline V gene, CDR1 is SEHNR and CDR2 is FQNEAQ (reference sequence). The CDR3 loop reads CASSFVTDTQYF. The CDR3 bases are TGTGCCAGCAGCTTTGTAACAGATACGCAGTATTTT. Combining the CDR3 with reference TRBV7-9 and TRBJ2-3 gives the whole variable domain DTGVSQNPRHKITKRGQNVTFRCDPISEHNRLYWYRQTLGQGPEFLTYFQNEAQLEKSRLLSDRFSAERPKGSFSTLEIQRTEQGDSAMYLCASSFVTDTQYFGPGTRLTVL.

This clone appeared once. This chain joins TRBV5-5 and TRBJ1-1; a weak D match, TRBD1 (5 bases). The CDR3 is made up of 15 amino acids. From germline, CDR1 is SGHKS and CDR2 YYEKEE (reference sequence). Trimming stripped 2 bases from V and 3 bases from J, with 14 bases between. DNA for the CDR3: TGTGCCAGCAGCTTTATGACCTCGGGGGACACTGAAGCTTTCTTT. Its protein product is CASSFMTSGDTEAFF.

The chain is built from TRBV4-1 and TRBJ1-3; 8 positions agree with TRBD1. Unmatched junction bases numbered 11, after V lost 0 bases and J lost 4 bases. CDR3 length: 18 residues. Germline CDR1 reads MGHRA; CDR2 reads YSYEKL. The CDR3 region is CASSQDLARGLSGNTIYF. CDR3 DNA sequence: TGCGCCAGCAGCCAAGATTTGGCCAGGGGGCTTTCAGGAAACACCATATATTTT.

This clone showed up just a few times. The chain combines TRBV9 with TRBJ2-2; 10 bases fit TRBD2. CDR1 and CDR2 from the germline V gene are SGDLS and YYNGEE. V gave up 4 bases and J gave up 7 bases; unmatched junction bases: 7. The CDR3 loop spans 15 amino acids. CDR3 coding DNA: TGTGCCAGCAGCCCCAGCGGGGGGGCCGGCGGGGAGCTGTTTTTT. This gives the protein CASSPSGGAGGELFF.

The chain is built from TRBV11-2 and TRBJ2-7, with a tentative D call TRBD1 (5 bases). CDR1 SGHAT and CDR2 FQNNGV come from the germline V gene. The CDR3 has 14 amino acids. Between the trimmed V and J ends, which lost 5 bases and 7 bases, there was a span of 18 bases. The CDR3 is CASSPEVTVREQYF. CDR3 coding DNA: TGTGCCAGCAGCCCAGAGGTGACAGTGCGGGAGCAGTACTTC.

The chain uses TRBV5-1 and TRBJ1-2, with 9 bases that match TRBD1. The CDR3 is 16 amino acids. Germline loops: CDR1 SGHRS, CDR2 YFSETQ. The ends lost 4 bases at V and 5 bases at J; junction bases unmatched: 12. DNA for the CDR3: TGCGCCAGCAGCCCCCCCCCGGGACAGGGAGGGTATGGCTACACCTTC. The encoded protein is CASSPPPGQGGYGYTF.

The chain is built from TRBV14 and TRBJ1-2, with 12 bases fitting TRBD1. There are 17 residues in the CDR3. In germline, CDR1 is SGHDN, CDR2 FVKESK. V was pared by 6 bases and J by 7 bases, with 15 bases of the junction left unmatched. The CDR3 region has the DNA TGTGCCAGCAGTGCCGCCGGGACAGGGGGCCCTGTCAGTGGCTACACCTTC. Its protein is CASSAAGTGGPVSGYTF.

V usage is TRBV4-2 and J usage is TRBJ2-1, with 10 bases aligning to TRBD2. The length of the CDR3 is 16 residues. V lost 1 base, J lost 7 bases, and 7 bases stayed unmatched. Germline V gene data show CDR1 as LGHNA and CDR2 as YNFKEQ. The CDR3 nucleotides are TGTGCCAGCAGCCAAGGGAGCGGGGGGGCTCGTAATGAGCAGTTCTTC. This gives the protein CASSQGSGGARNEQFF.

The genes are TRBV5-1 and TRBJ2-3, with D perhaps matching TRBD1 (5 bases). This CDR3 comprises 13 residues. Trimming stripped 0 bases from V and 3 bases from J, with 5 bases between. Germline lookup yields CDR1 SGHRS and CDR2 YFSETQ. The CDR3 bases are TGCGCCAGCAGCTTGGAGGGGACAGATACGCAGTATTTT. This encodes CASSLEGTDTQYF.

This clone was found a few times. The chain combines TRBV7-9 with TRBJ1-1, with a possible D match to TRBD1 (6 bases). CDR3 length equals 19 residues. The V end was cut by 5 bases, the J end by 0 bases, with 25 bases between. From germline, CDR1 is SEHNR and CDR2 FQNEAQ (reference sequence). CDR3 region: CASSPRTGGQNVVNTEAFF. CDR3 nucleotide sequence: TGTGCCAGCAGCCCAAGGACGGGGGGGCAAAACGTGGTGAACACTGAAGCTTTCTTT.

The chain is built from TRBV27 and TRBJ2-7, with 8 bases that match TRBD1. Germline assignment: CDR1 MNHEY and CDR2 SMNVEV (reference sequence). The CDR3 runs to 16 residues. V lost 3 bases and J lost 4; bases outside the gene matches: 11. CDR3 nucleotide sequence: TGTGCCAGCAGTTTCTCCGGACAGGGATGGTTATACGAGCAGTACTTC. Translating it yields CASSFSGQGWLYEQYF.

The rearrangement joins TRBV5-1 to TRBJ2-1; 7 bases align to TRBD2. The CDR3 sequence is 17 residues long. CDR1 and CDR2 (germline): SGHRS, YFSETQ. J gave up 6 bases and V 0 bases, and 12 bases lay outside the gene matches. CDR3 amino acids: CASSLAMSSGATNEQFF. The CDR3 coding sequence is TGCGCCAGCAGCTTGGCCATGTCCAGCGGGGCCACCAATGAGCAGTTCTTC.

The rearrangement links TRBV27 to TRBJ1-5; D remains unclear. Germline CDR1 reads MNHEY; CDR2 reads SMNVEV (reference sequence). The V end lost 3 bases, the J end lost 7 bases, and 13 bases lay between the germline ends. The CDR3 has 14 residues. CDR3 protein: CASSFSGNGQPQHF. The CDR3 coding sequence is TGTGCCAGCAGTTTCTCGGGGAACGGGCAGCCCCAGCATTTT.

J is TRBJ2-1 and V is TRBV7-2; TRBD2 matches at 7 bases. J gave up 12 bases and V 5 bases, and 22 bases lay outside the gene matches. Germline values: CDR1 SGHTA, CDR2 FQGNSA. The CDR3 runs 17 residues. CDR3 sequence: CASSRDRGEFSTMRQFF. CDR3 coding DNA: TGTGCCAGCAGCCGCGATCGGGGGGAATTCTCCACAATGAGGCAGTTCTTC.

This chain uses TRBV27 with TRBJ1-5; 8 positions match TRBD1. Germline V gene data show CDR1 as MNHEY and CDR2 as SMNVEV (reference sequence). The J segment lost 2 bases and the V segment lost 5 bases, leaving 8 bases of the junction unmatched. This CDR3 contains 16 residues. CDR3 nucleotide sequence: TGTGCCAGCAGTACAAGGACAGGGATGGGCAATCAGCCCCAGCATTTT. Translated, it gives CASSTRTGMGNQPQHF.

The chain has TRBV2 and TRBJ1-5; 9 bases match TRBD1. Trimming removed 6 bases from V and 7 bases from J; junction bases left unmatched: 7. This CDR3 has 14 residues. Germline lookup yields CDR1 SNHLY and CDR2 FYNNEI. The CDR3 sequence: CASRKETGGQPQHF. CDR3 sequence (DNA): TGTGCCAGCAGAAAAGAGACAGGGGGACAGCCCCAGCATTTT.

The chain employs TRBV5-6 and TRBJ2-2; TRBD2 matches at 10 bases. The V gene's germline CDR1 is SGHDT and CDR2 YYEEEE. With 7 bases clipped from V and 4 bases from J, the junction kept 7 bases outside the gene matches. This CDR3 comprises 15 residues. CDR3 sequence reads: CASSSGGAFTGELFF. DNA for the CDR3: TGTGCCAGCTCGAGCGGGGGGGCGTTCACCGGGGAGCTGTTTTTT.

This clone was recorded only once. CDR3 nucleotides: TGTGCCAGCAGCCAAGAAGGCAGAGGTTATGGCTACACCTTC. This gives the protein CASSQEGRGYGYTF. The chain is built from TRBV3-1 (or the pseudogene TRBV3-2) and TRBJ1-2; D unresolved. Germline V gene sequence: CDR1 LGHDT, CDR2 YNNKEL (reference sequence). This CDR3 region has 14 residues. V lost 0 bases and J lost 5, with 10 bases in between.

The chain uses TRBV7-9 and TRBJ2-1; D perhaps matches TRBD1 (6 bases). V was clipped by 4 bases and J by 2 bases, with 12 bases between them. The germline V gene has CDR1 SEHNR and CDR2 FQNEAQ (reference sequence). This CDR3 contains 15 residues. CDR3 DNA: TGTGCCAGCAGCTCGACCGGGACACCCTACAATGAGCAGTTCTTC. Its translation is CASSSTGTPYNEQFF.